The clone carrying this TCR beta chain has only a few counts. The same CDR3 can be traced to other DNA sequences in this sample. The data belong to a study of blood T cell repertoires in COVID-19. The CDR3 is 13 amino acids. Germline lookup yields CDR1 SGHRS and CDR2 YFSETQ. V dropped 4 bases and J dropped 7; count of bases not matched to a gene: 4. In the original workflow: For nucleated cells, counts were estimated from reference gene primer amplification. Assay: immunoSEQ multiplex PCR; the TCRdb copy retains only in-frame clones and omits some. V and J calls and clone size are copied from that table; D and trimming were computed from the DNA. The profile shows 300,000 to 500,000 clones, approximately 90% of them singletons. Across about two dozen US areas, participants ranged in age from roughly 18 to 95 years.

Material for sequencing was PBMCs or T cells enriched from blood (not recorded which). The rearrangement joins TRBV5-1 to TRBJ2-1, with TRBD2 matching 8 bases. The clonotype comes from a woman younger than 45 with acute COVID-19. The CDR3 DNA follows: TGCGCCAGCAGCCCGGGACTAGATAATGAGCAGTTCTTC. It is translated as CASSPGLDNEQFF.